A single TCR beta chain is shown here with its context. Its antigen is currently unknown. The junction departs from germline at one end; a sequencing error may be responsible. CDR1 and CDR2 (germline): SGHVS, FQNEAQ. This CDR3 is built from 14 residues. The data belong to a study of cytomegalovirus exposure and HLA in healthy donors. The study, taken as a whole, reports: Researchers reportedly found TCR beta sequences accurately predicted most subjects' HLA-A and HLA-B alleles. Listed as cytomegalovirus-associated were 164 TCR beta chains. Three chains linked to CMV were shown in vitro to be specific for CMV antigens.

PCR employed 60 Vbeta and 13 Jbeta primers. Original methodology: An analysis performed later counted around 86 million unique TCR beta chains (roughly 11 million of them shared). Some clones are missing from TCRdb's copy, which holds only in-frame ones; the method was immunoSEQ multiplex PCR. V and J calls and clone size are those listed in that table; D and trimming were worked out from the DNA. The data contain some 220,000 clones, roughly 78% of them singletons. This clonotype originated in a boy aged 5-17 years in good health and CMV-seronegative. The specimen was PBMCs. V gene TRBV7-8 combines with J gene TRBJ1-2; TRBD1 is a possible D gene (5 bases). The CDR3 bases are TGTGCCAGCAGCTTAGGCCTTATACAGGAGCGCTACCCCTTC. Encoded protein: CASSLGLIQERYPF. The full variable domain, completed using reference TRBV7-8 and TRBJ1-2, is GAGVSQSPRYKVAKRGQDVALRCDPISGHVSLFWYQQALGQGPEFLTYFQNEAQLDKSGLPSDRFFAERPEGSVSTLKIQRTQQEDSAVYLCASSLGLIQERYPFGSGTRLTVV.